Below are 14 T cell receptor beta chains sequenced from a single sample in a study of technical replicates of blood from a few donors. Libraries were prepared by immunoSEQ multiplex PCR; TCRdb keeps only in-frame clonotypes and omits some of them. The repertoire includes 75,000 to 100,000 clones, around 94% of them detected once, and 0.2% to 0.3% sits in the top ten. The sequenced sample was T cells isolated from PBMCs. The origin of the receptors is a human donor in good health.

This clone appeared once. V is TRBV10-3 and J is TRBJ2-5, with 7 bases fitting TRBD1. Germline assignment: CDR1 ENHRY and CDR2 SYGVKD. Trimming at V came to 3 bases and at J to 2 bases, leaving 0 bases not matched to a gene. CDR3 length equals 13 residues. CDR3 DNA sequence: TGTGCCATCAGTGACAGGGGGCAAGAGACCCAGTACTTC. Translating gives CAISDRGQETQYF.

The rearrangement joins TRBV10-2 to TRBJ2-7; no clear D. The CDR3 length is 11 residues. The V gene lost 4 bases and the J gene lost 6 bases, with 7 bases spanning the gap. The V gene's germline CDR1 is WSHSY and CDR2 SAAADI. In DNA form, the CDR3 reads TGCGCCAGCAGTGCAGTCGCCGAGCAGTACTTC. Protein sequence: CASSAVAEQYF.

The rearrangement joins TRBV5-5 to TRBJ1-1; possibly TRBD1 for D (6 bases). Germline V gene sequence: CDR1 SGHKS, CDR2 YYEKEE (reference sequence). The CDR3 length is 14 residues. Trimming stripped 3 bases from V and 7 bases from J, with 16 bases between. CDR3 DNA: TGTGCCAGCAGCTCCTTCCGAGGGGGGGTTGAAGCTTTCTTT. Protein product: CASSSFRGGVEAFF.

This chain links TRBV13 with TRBJ1-1; TRBD1 aligns across 7 bases. Trimming at V came to 8 bases and at J to 7 bases, leaving 7 bases not matched to a gene. This CDR3 is 12 amino acids long. From germline, CDR1 is PRHDT and CDR2 FYEKMQ (reference sequence). DNA for the CDR3: TGTGCCAGCGGCAGGGGGGCAATTGAAGCTTTCTTT. This sequence encodes CASGRGAIEAFF. The variable domain in full, with the rest retrieved from reference TRBV13 and TRBJ1-1, is AAGVIQSPRHLIKEKRETATLKCYPIPRHDTVYWYQQGPGQDPQFLISFYEKMQSDKGSIPDRFSAQQFSDYHSELNMSSLELGDSALYFCASGRGAIEAFFGQGTRLTVV.

The chain is built from TRBV19 and TRBJ1-1, with unresolved D. The length of the CDR3 is 15 residues. CDR1 is LNHDA, CDR2 SQIVND, per germline (reference sequence). Trimming cost V 1 base and J 1 base, with 10 bases left between them. This CDR3 is CASSIGIQSNTEAFF. The CDR3 DNA sequence: TGTGCCAGTAGTATAGGAATACAGTCGAACACTGAAGCTTTCTTT.

The rearrangement joins TRBV5-1 to TRBJ2-7; a possible D gene is TRBD2 (5 bases). The CDR3 spans 12 residues. CDR1 is SGHRS, CDR2 YFSETQ, per germline. V dropped 0 bases and J dropped 12 bases, with 13 bases sitting between them. The CDR3 spells CASSLGRGGAYF. CDR3 bases: TGCGCCAGCAGCTTGGGGCGCGGAGGTGCGTACTTC.

This chain links TRBV28 with TRBJ2-2; a weak D match, TRBD2 (6 bases). The CDR3 runs to 13 residues. Germline assignment: CDR1 MDHEN and CDR2 SYDVKM. With 3 bases removed from V and 6 bases from J, the gap between germline ends came to 8 bases. The CDR3 is CASSLWGAGELFF. DNA for the CDR3: TGTGCCAGCAGTTTGTGGGGGGCCGGGGAGCTGTTTTTT. Filled out from reference TRBV28 and TRBJ2-2, the complete variable domain reads DVKVTQSSRYLVKRTGEKVFLECVQDMDHENMFWYRQDPGLGLRLIYFSYDVKMKEKGDIPEGYSVSREKKERFSLILESASTNQTSMYLCASSLWGAGELFFGEGSRLTVL.

This clone occurred once. This chain uses TRBV9 with TRBJ1-2; no definite D call. Germline CDR1 SGDLS, CDR2 YYNGEE. Trimming left V 2 bases short and J 0 bases short, with 8 bases between. The CDR3 covers 14 residues. The CDR3: CASSVAGTNYGYTF. For the CDR3, the DNA is TGTGCCAGCAGCGTGGCGGGGACTAACTATGGCTACACCTTC.

V is TRBV28 and J is TRBJ1-2, with D tentatively TRBD1 (5 bases). This CDR3 comprises 13 residues. Germline values: CDR1 MDHEN, CDR2 SYDVKM. The V end was cut by 10 bases, the J end by 1 base, with 13 bases between. CDR3 sequence: CAIRDSYNYGYTF. Here the CDR3 DNA reads TGTGCCATCCGAGACAGTTATAACTATGGCTACACCTTC.

The sample holds one count of this clone. J is TRBJ2-3 and V is TRBV10-3, with 8 positions matching TRBD2. Trimming took 4 bases from V and 6 from J; bases not matched to a gene: 9. The CDR3 is 15 residues long. Germline V lookup: CDR1 ENHRY, CDR2 SYGVKD. CDR3 region: CAISVQAGASDTQYF. Here the CDR3 DNA reads TGTGCCATCAGTGTACAAGCGGGGGCTAGTGATACGCAGTATTTT.

The chain employs TRBV5-1 and TRBJ1-1, with a possible D match to TRBD1 (6 bases). V lost 2 bases to trimming and J lost 3 bases, with 11 bases between them. The CDR3 has 14 amino acids. Germline V gene sequence: CDR1 SGHRS, CDR2 YFSETQ. This CDR3 reads CASSLGGSDTEAFF. CDR3 nucleotides: TGCGCCAGCAGCTTAGGGGGTTCGGACACTGAAGCTTTCTTT.

The gene calls are TRBV15 and TRBJ2-1; TRBD2 aligns across 8 bases. CDR3 length: 15 amino acids. CDR1 is LNHNV, CDR2 YYDKDF, per germline (reference sequence). Unmatched junction bases numbered 3, after V lost 3 bases and J lost 2 bases. The DNA of the CDR3 is TGTGCCACCAGCAGGGCGGGGGGCACCTACAATGAGCAGTTCTTC. Its translation is CATSRAGGTYNEQFF.

V is TRBV27 and J is TRBJ1-1; the match to TRBD1 covers 11 bases. After removal of 5 bases from V and 1 base from J, the junction contained 12 bases not matched to a gene. CDR3 length: 18 amino acids. Germline V lookup: CDR1 MNHEY, CDR2 SMNVEV (reference sequence). The CDR3 DNA reads TGTGCCAGCAGTCAAGGTGGGACAGGGGGAGGGGGGAACACTGAAGCTTTCTTT. Translation gives CASSQGGTGGGGNTEAFF.

The chain joins TRBV5-1 to TRBJ2-1; 9 bases match TRBD2. The V segment lost 0 bases and the J segment 6 bases; nucleotides outside the gene matches: 7. The CDR3 runs to 16 residues. Germline V gene lookup returns CDR1 SGHRS and CDR2 YFSETQ. The CDR3 sequence: CASSLAGTSLSNEQFF. The DNA of the CDR3 is TGCGCCAGCAGCTTGGCTGGGACTAGCCTTTCCAATGAGCAGTTCTTC.